These 29 T cell receptor beta chains share one sample of origin, sequenced in a study of T cells in Graves' hyperthyroidism and ophthalmopathy. RNA transcripts yielded amplified TCR beta CDR3 regions. HTBI primers were the set used in a first-round RT-PCR of the TCR CDR3. TCRdb redid the calling of the multiplex PCR reads with MiXCR, one entry per CDR3 protein. The data show 640,000 or so distinct CDR3 sequences, roughly 15% seen once. Sequenced: blood. These receptors were collected from a woman between 35 and 50 years old with Graves' ophthalmopathy.

This clonotype occurred many times. V and J are TRBV5-1 and TRBJ2-7; tentative D call: TRBD1 (7 bases). The V end was cut by 0 bases, the J end by 0 bases, with 19 bases between. This CDR3 region has 18 residues. Germline CDR1 and CDR2: SGHRS and YFSETQ. The CDR3 loop reads CASSLGAGGGTLSYEQYF. The DNA of the CDR3 is TGCGCCAGCAGCTTGGGGGCAGGGGGAGGTACCCTCTCCTACGAGCAGTACTTC.

This clonotype was picked up many times. The V and J genes are TRBV10-3 and TRBJ1-2; D gene unclear. This CDR3 is built from 13 residues. The germline CDR1 and CDR2 sequences are ENHRY and SYGVKD. Trimming pared 2 bases from V and 4 bases from J, leaving 8 bases between. CDR3 amino acids: CAISEGLAYGYTF. The CDR3 DNA reads as TGTGCCATCAGTGAGGGGCTCGCCTATGGCTACACCTTC.

This clonotype has at least ten counts. V gene TRBV6-1 combines with J gene TRBJ1-6, with 7 bases that match TRBD1. CDR1 is MNHNS, CDR2 SASEGT, per germline. The CDR3 loop spans 14 amino acids. V trimming: 5 bases; J trimming: 10 bases; junction bases outside the gene matches: 8. The CDR3 region is CASSRDSLVSPLHF. The CDR3 DNA reads as TGTGCCAGCAGTCGGGACAGTCTCGTATCACCCCTCCACTTT.

This clonotype was observed a handful of times. The chain recombines TRBV12-3 or TRBV12-4 with TRBJ2-2; 8 bases are shared with TRBD2. V shed 7 bases, J shed 4 bases, and the junction held 5 bases outside the gene matches. The CDR3 contains 14 residues. The CDR3 protein is CASTPSGSTGELFF. In nucleotides, the CDR3 is TGTGCCAGCACCCCGAGCGGGAGCACCGGGGAGCTGTTTTTT.

In this sample, this clonotype turned up many times. The rearrangement joins TRBV30 to TRBJ2-5, with D possibly TRBD1 on 6 matching bases. The CDR3 contains 14 residues. Germline lookup yields CDR1 GTSNPN and CDR2 SVGIG (reference sequence). Trimming took off 2 bases at V and 5 bases at J, with 15 bases between the two ends. This CDR3 reads CAWSLRGQGETQYF. The CDR3 region has the DNA TGTGCCTGGAGTCTCCGCGGCCAGGGGGAGACCCAGTACTTC.

This clonotype was seen ten or more times. The J gene is TRBJ1-2, the V gene TRBV2, with 8 bases matching TRBD1. CDR3 length equals 14 residues. CDR1 is SNHLY and CDR2 is FYNNEI in the germline V gene. V dropped 7 bases and J dropped 6; count of bases not matched to a gene: 10. The CDR3 region is CASNIEQGVDGYTF. CDR3 sequence (DNA): TGTGCCAGCAACATCGAACAGGGGGTGGATGGCTACACCTTC.

On this clonotype itself: This may come from a read error, since a much larger clone is one base off. The chain links TRBV9 to TRBJ2-7, with 10 bases lining up with TRBD2. Germline V gene sequence: CDR1 SGDLS, CDR2 YYNGEE. V trimming: 0 bases; J trimming: 7 bases; junction bases outside the gene matches: 4. CDR3 length: 14 residues. CDR3: CASSVAGTSVEQYF. The CDR3 bases are TGTGCCAGCAGCGTAGCAGGGACTAGCGTGGAGCAGTACTTC.

The chain uses TRBV19 and TRBJ1-1; D unclear. This CDR3 has 12 amino acids. Germline CDR1 and CDR2: LNHDA and SQIVND (reference sequence). Deletions cut 1 base from V and 9 bases from J, with 9 bases between. The CDR3 sequence is CASSIVGSKAFF. CDR3 sequence (DNA): TGTGCCAGTAGTATAGTCGGCAGTAAAGCTTTCTTT.

The sample holds many counts of this clonotype. The chain has TRBV12-3 or TRBV12-4 and TRBJ2-5; D not certain. This CDR3 is built from 13 residues. V was clipped by 5 bases and J by 2 bases, with 9 bases between them. The CDR3 here is CASSPSNQETQYF. CDR3 coding DNA: TGTGCCAGCAGTCCCTCGAATCAAGAGACCCAGTACTTC.

This chain joins TRBV12-3 or TRBV12-4 and TRBJ2-7; possible D gene TRBD1, 5 bases. V lost 2 bases, J lost 3 bases, and 8 bases lay in between. This CDR3 contains 13 residues. CDR3 residues: CASSLFRVYEQYF. CDR3 coding DNA: TGTGCCAGCAGTTTATTCAGGGTCTACGAGCAGTACTTC.

This clonotype was counted at least ten times. V usage is TRBV19 and J usage is TRBJ2-2; the match to TRBD2 covers 12 bases. This CDR3 region has 16 residues. CDR1 and CDR2 from the germline V gene are LNHDA and SQIVND (reference sequence). V lost 4 bases and J lost 1; bases outside the gene matches: 1. CDR3: CASSTTSGGNTGELFF. The CDR3 DNA follows: TGTGCCAGTAGTACGACTAGCGGGGGGAACACCGGGGAGCTGTTTTTT.

In this sample, this clonotype turned up many times. The chain employs TRBV28 and TRBJ2-7; 12 nucleotides agree with TRBD2. Germline-derived CDR1 and CDR2 are MDHEN and SYDVKM. The CDR3 has 18 amino acids. Trimming removed 5 bases from V and 1 base from J; junction bases left unmatched: 12. The CDR3: CASSTRTSGELGSYEQYF. The CDR3 coding sequence is TGTGCCAGCAGTACCCGGACTAGCGGGGAGTTAGGATCCTACGAGCAGTACTTC.

This clonotype was recorded many times. The CDR3 bases are TGTGCCAGCAGCAACGCAGGGGGAGAGCAGTACTTC. It codes for CASSNAGGEQYF. V and J are TRBV7-8 and TRBJ2-7, with TRBD1 identical over 7 bases. The germline V gene has CDR1 SGHVS and CDR2 FQNEAQ. There are 12 residues in the CDR3. J lost 7 bases, V lost 5 bases, and 5 bases had no gene match. Full variable domain (missing parts from reference TRBV7-8 and TRBJ2-7): GAGVSQSPRYKVAKRGQDVALRCDPISGHVSLFWYQQALGQGPEFLTYFQNEAQLDKSGLPSDRFFAERPEGSVSTLKIQRTQQEDSAVYLCASSNAGGEQYFGPGTRLTVT.

This clonotype has at least ten counts. The chain employs TRBV6-5 and TRBJ2-5, with TRBD2 matching 9 bases. V lost 2 bases and J lost 5; bases outside the gene matches: 6. The CDR3 runs 15 residues. Germline loops: CDR1 MNHEY, CDR2 SVGAGI. CDR3 loop: CASSYVSGSRETQYF. DNA for the CDR3: TGTGCCAGCAGTTACGTTAGCGGGAGTCGGGAGACCCAGTACTTC.

This sequence joins TRBV28 and TRBJ2-5, with D maybe TRBD1 (5 bases). With 5 bases removed from V and 3 bases from J, the gap between germline ends came to 19 bases. Per germline, CDR1 MDHEN and CDR2 SYDVKM. The CDR3 has 16 residues. CDR3 in DNA: TGTGCCAGCAGTCCACTTTTAGCTGGCAGGGAAGAGACCCAGTACTTC. Its translation is CASSPLLAGREETQYF.

Many counts were recorded for this clonotype. The chain joins TRBV6-1 to TRBJ1-1; possible D gene TRBD1, 6 bases. With 6 bases removed from V and 3 bases from J, the gap between germline ends came to 17 bases. This CDR3 has 15 amino acids. Looked up from germline, CDR1 is MNHNS and CDR2 is SASEGT. DNA for the CDR3: TGTGCCAGCAGCCTCGACAGGAATTGGGACACTGAAGCTTTCTTT. It specifies CASSLDRNWDTEAFF.

This clonotype has a count of ten or more. V and J are TRBV6-1 and TRBJ2-2; 8 bases match TRBD2. V dropped 11 bases and J dropped 1; count of bases not matched to a gene: 3. Germline V gene lookup returns CDR1 MNHNS and CDR2 SASEGT. This CDR3 is 13 amino acids long. CDR3 bases: TGTGCCGCGCGGGGGGAGAACACCGGGGAGCTGTTTTTT. It codes for CAARGENTGELFF.

The gene calls are TRBV9 and TRBJ1-5; 10 bases agree with TRBD1. V gave up 2 bases and J gave up 2 bases; unmatched junction bases: 4. CDR1 and CDR2 from the germline V gene are SGDLS and YYNGEE. This CDR3 spans 16 amino acids. The CDR3 nucleotides read TGTGCCAGCAGCGTTGGGACAGGGGATCGCAATCAGCCCCAGCATTTT. Encoded protein: CASSVGTGDRNQPQHF. Based on the CDR3 plus reference TRBV9 and TRBJ1-5, the full variable domain is DSGVTQTPKHLITATGQRVTLRCSPRSGDLSVYWYQQSLDQGLQFLIQYYNGEERAKGNILERFSAQQFPDLHSELNLSSLELGDSALYFCASSVGTGDRNQPQHFGDGTRLSIL.

There are many counts of this clonotype. V gene TRBV10-3 combines with J gene TRBJ2-7, with D tentatively TRBD1 or TRBD2 (5 bases each). The germline CDR1 and CDR2 sequences are ENHRY and SYGVKD. The V end was cut by 10 bases, the J end by 0 bases, with 10 bases between. The CDR3 contains 12 residues. CDR3 coding DNA: TGTGCCACCCGGGGCACCTCCTACGAGCAGTACTTC. Its protein product is CATRGTSYEQYF.

This clonotype has a count of ten or more. The CDR3 protein is CASSYSEYEQYF. The CDR3 nucleotides are TGTGCCAGCAGTTACAGTGAGTACGAGCAGTACTTC. V and J are TRBV6-2 or TRBV6-3 and TRBJ2-7; D is unclear. Trimming pared 2 bases from V and 4 bases from J, leaving 6 bases between. The germline CDR1 and CDR2 sequences are MNHEY and SVGEGT. This CDR3 contains 12 residues.

This clonotype appeared many times. DNA of the CDR3: TGTGCCAGCAGTGACCCGTGGACTAGCGAAGCCTACGAGCAGTACTTC. Encoded protein: CASSDPWTSEAYEQYF. The chain recombines TRBV6-4 with TRBJ2-7, with TRBD2 matching over 9 bases. After removal of 2 bases from V and 2 bases from J, the junction contained 7 bases not matched to a gene. The CDR3 has 16 residues. The V gene's germline CDR1 is MRHNA and CDR2 SNTAGT.

This clonotype was seen many times. This rearrangement joins TRBV19 to TRBJ2-7; 9 positions agree with TRBD1. V trimming: 6 bases; J trimming: 3 bases; junction bases outside the gene matches: 9. Germline values: CDR1 LNHDA, CDR2 SQIVND (reference sequence). CDR3 length: 15 amino acids. The CDR3 is CASSNGQGTLYEQYF. CDR3 DNA: TGTGCCAGTAGCAACGGACAGGGGACTCTCTACGAGCAGTACTTC.

The chain recombines TRBV6-1 with TRBJ2-7, with 10 nucleotides matching TRBD1. The ends lost 6 bases at V and 4 bases at J; junction bases unmatched: 6. The CDR3 has 14 residues. Germline values: CDR1 MNHNS, CDR2 SASEGT. The CDR3: CASRRTGGQYEQYF. The CDR3 coding sequence is TGTGCCAGCAGAAGGACAGGGGGGCAATACGAGCAGTACTTC.

The gene calls are TRBV11-2 and TRBJ2-7, with D perhaps TRBD2 (6 bases). There are 16 residues in the CDR3. The V end lost 5 bases, the J end lost 0 bases, and 17 bases lay between the germline ends. Germline lookup yields CDR1 SGHAT and CDR2 FQNNGV. CDR3 sequence: CASSDSGTSSSYEQYF. Here the CDR3 DNA reads TGTGCCAGCAGCGACTCCGGGACTTCGAGCTCCTACGAGCAGTACTTC.

This clonotype appeared many times. The chain is built from TRBV20-1 and TRBJ2-5; 7 bases align to TRBD1. The V segment lost 6 bases and the J segment 2 bases; nucleotides outside the gene matches: 3. The CDR3 contains 12 residues. Germline values: CDR1 DFQATT, CDR2 SNEGSKA (reference sequence). The DNA for the CDR3 is TGCAGTGCCCCACAGGGGCAAGAGACCCAGTACTTC. Its protein is CSAPQGQETQYF.

This clonotype was recorded at least ten times. The chain carries TRBV12-3 or TRBV12-4 and TRBJ2-2; a weak D match, TRBD1 (7 bases). The CDR3 extends over 16 amino acids. V was cut by 3 bases and J by 4 bases, with 15 bases left in between. As DNA, the CDR3 is TGTGCCAGCAGTTTGTGGCAGGGGGGCCTCACCGGGGAGCTGTTTTTT. Translation: CASSLWQGGLTGELFF.

This clonotype was counted ten times or more. The chain couples TRBV27 to TRBJ1-5, with no clear D. Germline CDR1 and CDR2: MNHEY and SMNVEV (reference sequence). The length of the CDR3 is 14 residues. The ends were cut back, 6 bases at V and 2 bases at J, with 11 bases in the middle. CDR3 DNA: TGTGCCAGCAGCGTGACTGCGGGCAATCAGCCCCAGCATTTT. This gives the protein CASSVTAGNQPQHF.

This clonotype appeared many times. This CDR3 reads CAISGPGTSAYEQYF. CDR3 in DNA: TGTGCCATCAGCGGCCCCGGGACTAGCGCTTACGAGCAGTACTTC. V is TRBV10-3 and J is TRBJ2-7, with 10 bases lining up with TRBD2. The V gene end was trimmed by 6 bases and the J gene end by 4 bases; junction bases not matched to a gene: 9. CDR3 length: 15 amino acids. The germline gives CDR1 ENHRY, CDR2 SYGVKD.

This clonotype was seen a handful of times. CDR3 coding DNA: TGTGCCAGCAGTCCCACAGACAGGGGACCTCGGGACACTGAAGCTTTCTTT. As protein: CASSPTDRGPRDTEAFF. V usage is TRBV12-3 or TRBV12-4 and J usage is TRBJ1-1, with TRBD1 matching 8 bases. The CDR3 loop spans 17 amino acids. Trimming took 5 bases from V and 3 from J; bases not matched to a gene: 14.